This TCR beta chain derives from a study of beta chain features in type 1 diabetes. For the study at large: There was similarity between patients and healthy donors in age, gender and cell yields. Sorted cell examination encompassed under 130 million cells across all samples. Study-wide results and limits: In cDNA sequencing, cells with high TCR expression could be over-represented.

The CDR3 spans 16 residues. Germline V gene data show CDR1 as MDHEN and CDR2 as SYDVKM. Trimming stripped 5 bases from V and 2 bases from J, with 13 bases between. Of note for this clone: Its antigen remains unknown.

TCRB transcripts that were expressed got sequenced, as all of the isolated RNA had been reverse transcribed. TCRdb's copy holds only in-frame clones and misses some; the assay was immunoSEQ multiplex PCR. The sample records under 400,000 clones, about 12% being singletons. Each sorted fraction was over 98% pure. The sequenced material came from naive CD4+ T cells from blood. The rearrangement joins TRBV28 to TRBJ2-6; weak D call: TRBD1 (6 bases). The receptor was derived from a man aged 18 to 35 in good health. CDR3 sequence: CASSTTGFPGANVLTF. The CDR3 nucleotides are TGTGCCAGCAGTACGACAGGATTCCCTGGGGCCAACGTCCTGACTTTC.